This TCR beta chain was profiled in a study of human T cells and chemical hapten exposure. Study information: TCR yields differed between samples (mainly from small differences in pooled library volume). Study results and limitations: No shift was seen in TCRs above 1 in 1000 frequency with DPC sensitization.

Noted time point: healthy volunteer bleed at 2 weeks. Total RNA extraction was carried out from unfractionated whole blood. This clonotype was seen a handful of times. What it recognizes is unknown. The trim removed 7 bases at V and 0 bases at J, leaving 4 bases unmatched. The CDR3 consists of 14 residues. CDR1 is MGHDK and CDR2 is SYGVNS in the germline V gene. Individual cDNA molecules had unique molecular identifiers attached to them by the library. In the authors' methods: Sample TCR totals centred on a median of around 92,000, ranging roughly 20,000 to 690,600. TCRdb re-called the RACE reads through MiXCR, storing one row per CDR3 protein. The V and J calls follow TCRdb's processing rather than the paper's. There are under 95,000 distinct CDR3 sequences in the sample; approximately 9% occur only once, and 2.9% lies in the top ten.

This chain uses TRBV25-1 with TRBJ2-3, with 7 positions matching TRBD1. The origin of this receptor is a female donor in good health. Some clones in this sample may be carry-over from other donors' samples. Specimen: whole blood. CDR3 sequence: CASNGDRSTDTQYF. DNA for the CDR3: TGTGCCAGCAATGGGGACAGAAGCACAGATACGCAGTATTTT.